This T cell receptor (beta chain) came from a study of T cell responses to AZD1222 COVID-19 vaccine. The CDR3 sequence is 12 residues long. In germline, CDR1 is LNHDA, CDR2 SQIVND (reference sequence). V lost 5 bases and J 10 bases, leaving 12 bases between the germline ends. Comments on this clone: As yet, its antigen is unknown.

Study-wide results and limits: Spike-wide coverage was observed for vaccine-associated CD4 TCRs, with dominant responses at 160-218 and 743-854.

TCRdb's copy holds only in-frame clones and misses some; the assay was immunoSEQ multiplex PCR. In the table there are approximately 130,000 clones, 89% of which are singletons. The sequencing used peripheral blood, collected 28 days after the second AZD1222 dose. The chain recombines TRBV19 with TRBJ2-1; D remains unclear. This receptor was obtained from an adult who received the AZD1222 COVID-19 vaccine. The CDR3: CASSLTYSEQFF. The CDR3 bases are TGTGCCAGTAGTTTAACCTACTCAGAGCAGTTCTTC.